This T cell receptor (beta chain) was identified in a study of regulatory T cells in long-lasting Graves disease. In this sample, this clonotype turned up many times. Looked up from germline, CDR1 is SGHVS and CDR2 is FNYEAQ. This CDR3 is 13 amino acids long. The V and J ends lost 5 bases and 4 bases respectively, with 10 bases between them. For TCR beta, libraries came from iRepertoire HTBI primers and Arm-PCR of CDR3 regions. TCRdb reprocessed the multiplex PCR reads via MiXCR and lists one record per CDR3 protein. The sample carries a few hundred thousand distinct CDR3 sequences, approximately 12% recorded once. Time point: newly diagnosed GD, antithyroid drugs for less than 3 months. With RNA extracted from PBMCs as input, the TCR library was made. These records were also assigned to another study, of T cells in Graves' hyperthyroidism and ophthalmopathy.

The sequenced sample was peripheral blood mononuclear cells (PBMCs), obtained at new diagnosis, from a patient treated with antithyroid drugs. The V call is TRBV7-6, the J call TRBJ2-3; D may be TRBD2 (5 bases). The receptor's source is a woman aged 18-29 years with Graves disease. As DNA, the CDR3 is TGTGCCAGCAGCCCCCGGCGGGCAGATACGCAGTATTTT. Its protein is CASSPRRADTQYF.